This TCR beta chain was captured by sequencing in a study of blood T cell repertoires in COVID-19. Authors' processing steps: How many nucleated cells were present was estimated from reference gene primer amplification. Profiling relied on immunoSEQ multiplex PCR, and the TCRdb table lists in-frame clones only, not all of them. The V and J calls and clone size are taken from that table; D and trimming were inferred from the DNA. The sample gives around 220,000 clones, just over 90% of which show up once; around 1.8% is in the top ten. Clinical history reported by participants formed the basis on which cohorts were assigned. Germline CDR1 and CDR2: MNHEY and SVGAGI. CDR3 length: 14 residues. Trimming left V 7 bases short and J 0 bases short, with 13 bases between.

V gene TRBV6-5 combines with J gene TRBJ2-7; tentative D call: TRBD2 (6 bases). The sequence derives from a woman between 18 and 29 years old who had recovered from COVID-19. Sequenced input: PBMCs or T cells enriched from blood (not recorded which). The CDR3 DNA is TGTGCCAGCACCAACGGAGGGCTCTCCTACGAGCAGTACTTC. As protein: CASTNGGLSYEQYF.